These 31 T cell receptor beta chains were all obtained from the same sample, sequenced in a study of identical twins. TCRdb analysed the 5' RACE reads with MiXCR anew, one entry per CDR3 protein. The sample includes about 920,000 distinct CDR3 sequences, around an eighth seen only once; the top ten take 1.5% to 2%. These data were also filed under a second study, of yellow fever vaccine responses in identical twins.

Sequenced sample: PBMCs. The receptors stem from a woman aged 18-29 years in good health.

This clonotype was recorded at least ten times. This chain links TRBV12-3 or TRBV12-4 with TRBJ2-1; possible D gene TRBD2, 6 bases. The length of the CDR3 is 15 residues. Trimming pared 6 bases from V and 0 bases from J, leaving 12 bases between. The CDR3 DNA is TGTGCCAGCAGCCTCCAGACTAGCTCCTACAATGAGCAGTTCTTC. Protein: CASSLQTSSYNEQFF.

The chain recombines TRBV6-1 with TRBJ1-5; possibly TRBD1 for D (6 bases). Trimming cost V 7 bases and J 3 bases, with 16 bases left between them. Germline CDR1 reads MNHNS; CDR2 reads SASEGT. The CDR3 has 15 residues. The CDR3 loop reads CASITGRYDNQPQHF. The CDR3 nucleotides are TGTGCCAGCATCACAGGGAGGTATGACAATCAGCCCCAGCATTTT.

The rearrangement links TRBV27 to TRBJ2-5; TRBD2 might be the D (6 bases). V gave up 6 bases and J gave up 5 bases, with 16 bases separating them. The CDR3 totals 14 residues. Germline loops: CDR1 MNHEY, CDR2 SMNVEV (reference sequence). The CDR3 loop reads CASSPDGRMETQYF. CDR3 DNA: TGTGCCAGCAGCCCGGACGGGAGAATGGAGACCCAGTACTTC.

This clonotype was observed a handful of times. V is TRBV24-1 and J is TRBJ2-7; D possibly matches TRBD1 or TRBD2 (7 bases each). Germline CDR1 and CDR2: KGHDR and SFDVKD. V was clipped by 5 bases and J by 2 bases, with 15 bases between them. This CDR3 has 15 amino acids. This chain's CDR3 is CATSGTTGTTYEQYF. CDR3 DNA: TGTGCCACCAGTGGTACGACAGGGACTACCTACGAGCAGTACTTC.

The chain couples TRBV6-5 to TRBJ1-6; no firm D call. There are 14 residues in the CDR3. The germline CDR1 and CDR2 sequences are MNHEY and SVGAGI. Between the trimmed V and J ends, which lost 2 bases and 13 bases, there was a span of 15 bases. The CDR3 spells CASSYGGVEGPLHF. The CDR3 bases are TGTGCCAGCAGTTACGGCGGGGTTGAAGGGCCCCTCCACTTT.

This chain connects TRBV20-1 to TRBJ1-1, with D perhaps TRBD1 (6 bases). With 2 bases removed from V and 1 base from J, the gap between germline ends came to 14 bases. CDR1 and CDR2 from the germline V gene are DFQATT and SNEGSKA (reference sequence). CDR3 length equals 15 residues. The CDR3 reads CSARTRQAKNTEAFF. For the CDR3, the DNA is TGCAGTGCTAGAACCCGACAGGCGAAGAACACTGAAGCTTTCTTT.

V and J are TRBV29-1 and TRBJ2-1; D tentatively reads TRBD1 or TRBD2 (5 bases each). CDR1 is SQVTM and CDR2 is ANQGSEA in the germline V gene. The CDR3 covers 15 residues. V dropped 1 base and J dropped 2 bases, with 12 bases sitting between them. The CDR3 sequence is CSVEGGGGAYNEQFF. CDR3 DNA sequence: TGCAGCGTTGAAGGTGGGGGTGGGGCCTACAATGAGCAGTTCTTC.

The J gene is TRBJ2-7, the V gene TRBV28; 8 bases line up with TRBD2. V shed 6 bases, J shed 7 bases, and the junction held 11 bases outside the gene matches. The CDR3 runs to 14 residues. CDR1 and CDR2 from the germline V gene are MDHEN and SYDVKM. The CDR3 DNA reads as TGTGCCAGCAGCCCGCGGGGGGAGGTTGGGGAGCAGTACTTC. Amino acids: CASSPRGEVGEQYF.

This rearrangement joins TRBV15 to TRBJ2-7, with TRBD2 matching over 16 bases. Germline V lookup: CDR1 LNHNV, CDR2 YYDKDF (reference sequence). This CDR3 contains 22 residues. The V segment lost 0 bases and the J segment 2 bases; nucleotides outside the gene matches: 16. The CDR3 DNA reads as TGTGCCACCAGCAGAGATCCGGGCCCACCGGGACTAGCGGGAGGGCCCACCTACGAGCAGTACTTC. It yields the protein CATSRDPGPPGLAGGPTYEQYF.

The V call is TRBV12-3 or TRBV12-4, the J call TRBJ2-3, with 7 nucleotides matching TRBD1. The CDR3 length is 11 residues. Germline trimming cut 8 bases from V and 4 bases from J; bases unmatched to any gene: 0. CDR3 sequence reads: CASGTADTQYF. The CDR3 bases are TGTGCCAGCGGGACAGCAGATACGCAGTATTTT.

This clonotype has only a few counts. V and J are TRBV2 and TRBJ2-4; D call uncertain. The CDR3 runs to 12 residues. Trimming left V 6 bases short and J 8 bases short, with 11 bases between. Germline values: CDR1 SNHLY, CDR2 FYNNEI. The CDR3: CASRTGGDIQYF. The CDR3 DNA is TGTGCCAGCAGGACGGGTGGGGACATTCAGTACTTC.

Ten or more counts support this clonotype. V is TRBV20-1 and J is TRBJ2-1; D possibly corresponds to TRBD2 (6 bases). The CDR3 has 11 amino acids. Germline V CDR1 and CDR2: DFQATT, SNEGSKA (reference sequence). As DNA, the CDR3 is TGCTCCGGGCGGGACCACAATGAGCAGTTCTTC. It specifies CSGRDHNEQFF.

The chain links TRBV24-1 to TRBJ2-1, with D possibly being TRBD1 (6 bases). There are 17 residues in the CDR3. Germline V gene sequence: CDR1 KGHDR, CDR2 SFDVKD. Trimming stripped 3 bases from V and 1 base from J, with 15 bases between. The CDR3 is CATSDRTLQGSYNEQFF. DNA for the CDR3: TGTGCCACCAGTGATCGAACTCTACAGGGATCCTACAATGAGCAGTTCTTC.

This clonotype was counted between two and nine times. The rearrangement uses TRBV6-1 and TRBJ2-5; weak D call: TRBD2 (6 bases). The CDR3 is made up of 13 amino acids. The V end was cut by 3 bases, the J end by 5 bases, with 10 bases between. Germline CDR1 MNHNS, CDR2 SASEGT. The CDR3 nucleotides are TGTGCCAGCAGTGATCGGGAGCGGGAGACCCAGTACTTC. This translates into CASSDRERETQYF.

There are a few counts of this clonotype. This sequence joins TRBV7-8 and TRBJ2-1; a possible D gene is TRBD1 (6 bases). The CDR3 totals 15 residues. Trimming removed 0 bases at V and 7 bases at J, with 13 bases between. Germline CDR1 reads SGHVS; CDR2 reads FQNEAQ. CDR3 sequence: CASSLAQGLGNEQFF. The CDR3 DNA is TGTGCCAGCAGCTTAGCCCAGGGGTTAGGGAATGAGCAGTTCTTC.

This clonotype was recorded many times. The V call is TRBV24-1, the J call TRBJ2-1, with 10 bases fitting TRBD2. Germline V lookup: CDR1 KGHDR, CDR2 SFDVKD. The CDR3 has 16 amino acids. The V segment lost 1 base and the J segment 5 bases; nucleotides outside the gene matches: 4. Here the CDR3 reads CATSDFGTSVNNEQFF. In DNA form, the CDR3 reads TGTGCCACCAGTGATTTTGGGACTAGCGTTAACAATGAGCAGTTCTTC.

Only a few counts were recorded for this clonotype. The chain combines TRBV4-1 with TRBJ2-1, with 9 bases that match TRBD1. This CDR3 comprises 16 residues. Germline CDR1 and CDR2: MGHRA and YSYEKL. The ends lost 1 base at V and 5 bases at J; junction bases unmatched: 6. The DNA for the CDR3 is TGCGCCAGCAGCCAAGGGTTCTGGGACAGGGACAATGAGCAGTTCTTC. As protein: CASSQGFWDRDNEQFF.

The chain links TRBV12-3 or TRBV12-4 to TRBJ2-4, with 14 bases lining up with TRBD2. Trimming removed 5 bases from V and 0 bases from J; junction bases left unmatched: 12. This CDR3 has 20 amino acids. The CDR3 sequence: CASSPAGTSGGDLAKNIQYF. The CDR3 DNA reads TGTGCCAGCAGTCCGGCCGGGACTAGCGGGGGTGACTTAGCCAAAAACATTCAGTACTTC.

The chain is built from TRBV5-5 and TRBJ2-7; no reliable D call. CDR1 and CDR2 (germline): SGHKS, YYEKEE (reference sequence). The V gene lost 4 bases and the J gene lost 3 bases, with 5 bases spanning the gap. CDR3 length equals 11 residues. DNA of the CDR3: TGTGCCAGCAGCGTATTCTACGAGCAGTACTTC. Its translation is CASSVFYEQYF.

This clonotype was counted only a few times. The CDR3 DNA sequence: TGTGCCAGCAGCGTGGAGGGTTCCGCCCAGCCCCAGCATTTT. Its translation: CASSVEGSAQPQHF. J is TRBJ1-5 and V is TRBV7-9; D call uncertain. With 5 bases removed from V and 7 bases from J, the gap between germline ends came to 15 bases. CDR1 and CDR2 from the germline V gene are SEHNR and FQNEAQ (reference sequence). This CDR3 is 14 amino acids long.

This chain joins TRBV6-1 and TRBJ1-2; D gene uncertain. Trimming removed 1 base at V and 7 bases at J, with 10 bases between. The germline V gene has CDR1 MNHNS and CDR2 SASEGT. This CDR3 is 13 amino acids long. The CDR3 here is CASSEERVLGYTF. DNA for the CDR3: TGTGCCAGCAGTGAAGAAAGGGTTCTTGGCTACACCTTC.

J is TRBJ2-3 and V is TRBV14; D is perhaps TRBD2 (6 bases). CDR1 and CDR2 from the germline V gene are SGHDN and FVKESK. CDR3 length: 14 residues. Between the trimmed V and J ends, which lost 3 bases and 4 bases, there was a span of 11 bases. The DNA of the CDR3 is TGTGCCAGCAGCCAGCAGGGAGGACCAGATACGCAGTATTTT. Translated, it gives CASSQQGGPDTQYF. Using reference TRBV14 and TRBJ2-3 for the parts outside the CDR3, the full variable domain is EAGVTQFPSHSVIEKGQTVTLRCDPISGHDNLYWYRRVMGKEIKFLLHFVKESKQDESGMPNNRFLAERTGGTYSTLKVQPAELEDSGVYFCASSQQGGPDTQYFGPGTRLTVL.

The chain has TRBV12-3 or TRBV12-4 and TRBJ2-7; TRBD1 matches 8 bases. The CDR3 is made up of 15 amino acids. The V and J ends lost 3 bases and 2 bases, in that order; junction bases with no gene match: 6. CDR3 loop: CASSFATGVTYEQYF. As DNA, the CDR3 is TGTGCCAGCAGTTTCGCGACAGGGGTAACCTACGAGCAGTACTTC.

This rearrangement joins TRBV11-2 to TRBJ2-1; maybe TRBD1 (6 bases). Trimming shortened V by 6 bases and J by 4 bases, and 19 bases separated the two germline ends. This CDR3 is built from 16 residues. Germline-derived CDR1 and CDR2 are SGHAT and FQNNGV. The CDR3 reads CASRDVRGSLYNEQFF. The CDR3 bases are TGTGCCAGCAGGGACGTAAGGGGGAGTCTGTACAATGAGCAGTTCTTC.

This clonotype was observed at least ten times. The chain couples TRBV20-1 to TRBJ1-2; D call uncertain. V lost 5 bases, J lost 1 base, and 11 bases lay in between. The CDR3 length is 13 residues. CDR1 and CDR2 (germline): DFQATT, SNEGSKA (reference sequence). The CDR3, as DNA: TGCAGTGCTCGGACGGTAATTAACTATGGCTACACCTTC. It encodes CSARTVINYGYTF.

In this sample, this clonotype turned up many times. This chain links TRBV29-1 with TRBJ2-7; 9 positions agree with TRBD2. The CDR3 length is 14 residues. V lost 4 bases and J lost 3; bases outside the gene matches: 7. Per germline, CDR1 SQVTM and CDR2 ANQGSEA. This CDR3 reads CSVVSSGEGYEQYF. CDR3 in DNA: TGCAGCGTTGTTTCTAGCGGGGAGGGCTACGAGCAGTACTTC.

The chain is built from TRBV27 and TRBJ1-5, with D possibly TRBD1 on 6 matching bases. Trimming took 5 bases from V and 0 from J, leaving 17 bases between them. Germline CDR1 reads MNHEY; CDR2 reads SMNVEV (reference sequence). This CDR3 has 17 amino acids. The chain's CDR3 is CASSPREGGLSNQPQHF. The DNA of the CDR3 is TGTGCCAGCAGTCCCCGCGAGGGGGGACTTAGCAATCAGCCCCAGCATTTT.

The gene calls are TRBV12-3 or TRBV12-4 and TRBJ2-3; D is unclear. The CDR3 loop spans 17 amino acids. V dropped 1 base and J dropped 5 bases, with 19 bases sitting between them. CDR3 DNA: TGTGCCAGCAGTTTAGGTTTTCAGAACCCCACACGAGATACGCAGTATTTT. Amino acid sequence: CASSLGFQNPTRDTQYF.

This sequence joins TRBV20-1 and TRBJ2-1; D might be TRBD2 (7 bases). Germline values: CDR1 DFQATT, CDR2 SNEGSKA (reference sequence). CDR3 length equals 16 residues. Trimming cost V 0 bases and J 4 bases, with 16 bases left between them. CDR3 loop: CSARDWGAGAYNEQFF. The CDR3, as DNA: TGCAGTGCTAGAGATTGGGGGGCGGGAGCTTACAATGAGCAGTTCTTC.

Only a few counts were recorded for this clonotype. The V gene is TRBV4-1, the J gene TRBJ1-1; D ambiguous. The CDR3 consists of 16 residues. V lost 0 bases and J 4 bases, leaving 15 bases between the germline ends. Germline V gives CDR1 MGHRA, CDR2 YSYEKL. CDR3 protein: CASSQDFGRVTTEAFF. The CDR3 DNA follows: TGCGCCAGCAGCCAAGATTTCGGTAGGGTAACCACTGAAGCTTTCTTT.

This clonotype was seen only a few times. The chain carries TRBV4-1 and TRBJ2-3, with D possibly being TRBD1 or TRBD2 (6 bases each). The V and J ends lost 4 bases and 2 bases respectively, with 16 bases between them. The germline V gene has CDR1 MGHRA and CDR2 YSYEKL. The CDR3 has 16 residues. CDR3 amino acids: CASSRSEGGNTDTQYF. CDR3 nucleotides: TGCGCCAGCAGCCGGTCGGAGGGGGGAAACACAGATACGCAGTATTTT.